This T cell receptor beta chain was profiled in a study of lymphopenia after photon versus proton radiotherapy. Remarks on this clone: What it binds is unknown.

The method was immunoSEQ multiplex PCR; TCRdb's version includes in-frame clones alone and lacks a portion of them. Here the sample spans some 31,000 clones, about 80% being singletons. Study-level results: Under photons, naive T cells and diversity fell while effector/memory populations rose.

This receptor was taken from a woman in her sixties or seventies with pancreatic cancer. Sample: peripheral blood, taken from a patient treated with proton-based radiotherapy.

The CDR3 region is CASSVSQGGPYEQFF. CDR3 bases: TGTGCCAGCAGTGTTTCCCAGGGAGGGCCGTATGAGCAGTTCTTC. The V and J genes are TRBV25-1 and TRBJ2-1; 7 nucleotides line up with TRBD2. V dropped 4 bases and J dropped 8; count of bases not matched to a gene: 11. This CDR3 region has 15 residues. CDR1 is MGHDK and CDR2 is SYGVNS in the germline V gene.